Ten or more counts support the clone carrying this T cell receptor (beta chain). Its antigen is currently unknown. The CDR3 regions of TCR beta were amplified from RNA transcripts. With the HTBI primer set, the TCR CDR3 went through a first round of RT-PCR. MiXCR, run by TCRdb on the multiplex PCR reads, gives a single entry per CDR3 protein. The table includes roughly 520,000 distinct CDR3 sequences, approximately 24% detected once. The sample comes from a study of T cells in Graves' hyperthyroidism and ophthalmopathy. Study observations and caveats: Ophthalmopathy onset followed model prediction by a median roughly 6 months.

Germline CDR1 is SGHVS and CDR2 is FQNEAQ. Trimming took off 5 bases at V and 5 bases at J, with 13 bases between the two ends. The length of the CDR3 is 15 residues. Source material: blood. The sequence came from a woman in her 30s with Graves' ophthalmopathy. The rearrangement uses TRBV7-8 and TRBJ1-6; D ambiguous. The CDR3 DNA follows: TGTGCCAGCAGCCAAGCTTTTGGCGATAATTCACCCCTCCACTTT. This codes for CASSQAFGDNSPLHF.